This T cell receptor (beta chain) was recovered during a study of blood T cell repertoires in COVID-19 (dated by TCRdb to the early 2020s). Looking at the study overall: The collaborator samples originated in the United States, Italy and Spain and spanned the acute and convalescent phases of COVID-19. The prospective study material was composed of cDNA or gDNA derived from T cells, B-cell-depleted T cells, or PBMCs. Subjects who had been exposed to COVID-19, were actively infected with it, or had recovered from it provided the deeply sampled blood TCRbeta repertoires that made up the dataset. The repertoires were released in a freely available public database intended as a resource for research on the immune response to SARS-CoV-2. Samples were obtained from the ongoing ImmuneRACE study (first 160 participants) and from 1,254 subjects provided by 6 global collaborators. Sample metadata almost always included a de-identified subject ID, COVID-19 status, age in years and sex. Where available, HLA class I and class II types were taken from metadata supplied by the sample provider and were not determined by assay-based typing.

Each collaborating institution followed its own protocols to collect whole blood in K2EDTA tubes. Collaborator samples were shipped for TCRbeta analysis as frozen whole blood, isolated PBMCs, or DNA extracted from either sample type. From its cysteine to its phenylalanine, the CDR3 spans 16 amino acids. The entry retains the CDR3 DNA only, 48 bases that are in frame from base 1. Trimming takes 0 bases off V and 4 bases off J; junction bases not matched to a gene: 6. Reading the germline V gene (reference sequence) gives CDR1 LGHDT and CDR2 YNNKEL. Broad study findings and their caveats: The amount of clinical and demographic metadata varied by source and participant and was provided uncurated.

TCRbeta CDR3 regions were amplified from genomic DNA using the immunoSEQ Assay, a bias-controlled multiplex PCR. In the paper's pipeline: The number of nucleated cells in each sample was estimated by amplification of reference gene primers within the assay. To quantify the absolute abundance of each unique TCRbeta CDR3 rearrangement, sequence reads were collapsed and filtered. For each sample, productive Simpson clonality was calculated as the square root of Simpson's diversity index over productive rearrangements. The table comes from immuneACCESS by way of TCRdb, which keeps in-frame sequences with V and J called. Part of the clones is missing from these tables; in studies checked, under half for an unresolved V gene and the rest for unknown reasons. For V, J and clone size, that table is used; D and trimming come from the DNA. This sample has approximately 470,000 clones in its table, and approximately 85% of those were observed once. The top ten clonotypes cover approximately 3.4% of the sample.

Regarding this clone: Which antigen it targets is not known. There are no base qualities to consult, and no much larger clone falls within one base.

This clonotype was obtained from a human donor in a cohort sampled during active COVID-19. The sample was peripheral blood. The receptor chain draws on TRBV3-1 (or the pseudogene TRBV3-2) and TRBJ1-2; 9 bases in between match TRBD1. The CDR3 corresponds to CASSQDPQGALYGYTF. The DNA sequence is as follows: TGTGCCAGCAGCCAAGACCCACAGGGGGCCCTCTATGGCTACACCTTC.